Each of the 5 T cell receptor beta chains below was sequenced from the same sample in a study of metastatic and nonmetastatic thyroid tumors. Nobody among the patients had been given any treatment before thyroid surgery. TCRdb re-called the PCR reads through MiXCR. The data contain tens of thousands of clones, about 17% of them singletons. The source material was tumor tissue. Source of these receptors: a female donor with papillary thyroid cancer or a benign thyroid nodule (not recorded which). Some clones in this sample may be carry-over from other donors' samples.

This clone was seen ten or more times. The CDR3 spells CASSEWDAGEQYF. The CDR3 nucleotides are TGCGCCAGCAGCGAATGGGACGCAGGGGAGCAGTACTTC. This chain connects TRBV5-1 to TRBJ2-7; D possibly matches TRBD1 or TRBD2 (5 bases each). The V end was cut by 4 bases, the J end by 7 bases, with 15 bases between. Per germline, CDR1 SGHRS and CDR2 YFSETQ. The CDR3 contains 13 residues.

This clone was picked up one time. A much larger clone is a single base away; this may be a read error. This chain links TRBV5-6 with TRBJ2-1; a possible D gene is TRBD2 (6 bases). CDR1 SGHDT and CDR2 YYEEEE come from the germline V gene. The CDR3 sequence is 18 residues long. The V end was cut by 0 bases, the J end by 3 bases, with 19 bases between. CDR3 DNA sequence: TGTGCCAGCAGCTTGGGCAGCGTGGGACTCCAATTCTACAATGAGCAGTTCTTC. It translates to CASSLGSVGLQFYNEQFF.

At least ten counts were recorded for this clone. This chain uses TRBV11-3 with TRBJ2-2; D call uncertain. From germline, CDR1 is SGHNT and CDR2 YENEEA. This CDR3 contains 14 residues. V lost 6 bases and J 4 bases, leaving 12 bases between the germline ends. The CDR3 sequence is CASRGEQTTGELFF. Here the CDR3 DNA reads TGTGCCAGCAGAGGAGAACAGACCACCGGGGAGCTGTTTTTT.

Comment on this clone: This may arise from a read error, as a much more abundant clone is one base away. The CDR3 end shows no conserved phenylalanine or tryptophan, and so a read error is likely. This chain uses TRBV28 with TRBJ2-1, with 11 bases lining up with TRBD2. The V gene's germline CDR1 is MDHEN and CDR2 SYDVKM. This CDR3 is built from 16 residues. V was clipped by 3 bases and J by 2 bases; unmatched bases: 3. The CDR3 DNA reads TGTGCCAGCAGTTTCCCGGGACTAGCGGCCTACAATGAGCAGTTCCTC. Translating it yields CASSFPGLAAYNEQFL.

This clone was counted ten times or more. The chain employs TRBV24-1 and TRBJ2-7; 8 bases map to TRBD1. The CDR3 sequence is 13 residues long. The junction had 4 bases not matched to a gene; V was cut back by 5 bases and J by 5 bases. Germline CDR1 and CDR2: KGHDR and SFDVKD. The CDR3 sequence is CATSGDRGNEQYF. The CDR3 DNA reads TGTGCCACCAGTGGAGACAGGGGCAACGAGCAGTACTTC.